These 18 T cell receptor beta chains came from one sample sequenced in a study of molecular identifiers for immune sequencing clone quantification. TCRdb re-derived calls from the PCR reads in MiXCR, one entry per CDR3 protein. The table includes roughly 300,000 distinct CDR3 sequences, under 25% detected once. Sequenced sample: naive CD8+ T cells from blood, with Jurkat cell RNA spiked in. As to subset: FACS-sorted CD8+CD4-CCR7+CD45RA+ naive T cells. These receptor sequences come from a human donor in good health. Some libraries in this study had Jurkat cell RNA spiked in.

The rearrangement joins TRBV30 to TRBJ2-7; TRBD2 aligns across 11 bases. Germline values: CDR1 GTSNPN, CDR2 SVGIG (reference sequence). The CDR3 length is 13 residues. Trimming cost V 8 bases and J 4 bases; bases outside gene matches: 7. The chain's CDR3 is CARSGLADYEQYF. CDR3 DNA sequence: TGTGCCAGGTCGGGACTAGCGGATTACGAGCAGTACTTC. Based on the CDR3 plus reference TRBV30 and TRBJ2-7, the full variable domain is SQTIHQWPATLVQPVGSPLSLECTVEGTSNPNLYWYRQAAGRGLQLLFYSVGIGQISSEVPQNLSASRPQDRQFILSSKKLLLSDSGFYLCARSGLADYEQYFGPGTRLTVT.

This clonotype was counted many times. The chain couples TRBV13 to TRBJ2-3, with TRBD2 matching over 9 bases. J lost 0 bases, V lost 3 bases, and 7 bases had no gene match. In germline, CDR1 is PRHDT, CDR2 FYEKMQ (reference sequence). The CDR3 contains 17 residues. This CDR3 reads CASSLDPSGTSTDTQYF. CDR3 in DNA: TGTGCCAGCAGCTTGGACCCTAGCGGGACTAGCACAGATACGCAGTATTTT.

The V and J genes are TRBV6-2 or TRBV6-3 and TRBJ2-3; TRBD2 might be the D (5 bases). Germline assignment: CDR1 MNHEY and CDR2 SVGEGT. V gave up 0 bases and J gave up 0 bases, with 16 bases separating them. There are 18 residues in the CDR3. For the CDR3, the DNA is TGTGCCAGCAGTTACTCAGCCCTAGCCGGTGGGAGCACAGATACGCAGTATTTT. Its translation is CASSYSALAGGSTDTQYF.

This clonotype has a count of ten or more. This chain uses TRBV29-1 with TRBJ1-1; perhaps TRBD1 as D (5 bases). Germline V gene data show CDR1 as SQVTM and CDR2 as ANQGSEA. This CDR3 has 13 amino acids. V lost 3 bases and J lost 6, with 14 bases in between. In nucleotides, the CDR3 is TGCAGCGTTGAGGGGGAGATTTTCGCTGAAGCTTTCTTT. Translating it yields CSVEGEIFAEAFF.

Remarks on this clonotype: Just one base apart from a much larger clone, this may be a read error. The CDR3 nucleotides read TGTGCCAGCAGCCCCACTCCAACAGCGAACACTGAAGCTCTCTTT. Translating it yields CASSPTPTANTEALF. This chain connects TRBV5-6 to TRBJ1-1; no reliable D call. Germline V gene lookup returns CDR1 SGHDT and CDR2 YYEEEE. The CDR3 totals 15 residues.

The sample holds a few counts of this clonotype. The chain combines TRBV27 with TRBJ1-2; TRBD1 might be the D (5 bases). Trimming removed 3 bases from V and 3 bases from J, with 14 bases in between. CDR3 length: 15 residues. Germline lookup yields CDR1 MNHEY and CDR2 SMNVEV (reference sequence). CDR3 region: CASSFGARSDYGYTF. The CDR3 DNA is TGTGCCAGCAGTTTTGGGGCTCGGAGCGACTATGGCTACACCTTC.

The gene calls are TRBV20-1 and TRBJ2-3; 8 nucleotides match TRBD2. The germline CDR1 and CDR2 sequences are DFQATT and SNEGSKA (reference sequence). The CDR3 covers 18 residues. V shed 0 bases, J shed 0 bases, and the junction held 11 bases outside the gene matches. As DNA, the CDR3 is TGCAGTGCTAGAGAAGGAAGCGGGGGTGTTACTAGCACAGATACGCAGTATTTT. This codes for CSAREGSGGVTSTDTQYF.

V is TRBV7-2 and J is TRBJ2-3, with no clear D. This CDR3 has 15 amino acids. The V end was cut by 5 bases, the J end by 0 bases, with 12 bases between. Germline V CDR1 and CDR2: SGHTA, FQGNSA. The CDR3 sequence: CASSPPILSTDTQYF. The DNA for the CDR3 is TGTGCCAGCAGCCCGCCGATCCTAAGCACAGATACGCAGTATTTT.

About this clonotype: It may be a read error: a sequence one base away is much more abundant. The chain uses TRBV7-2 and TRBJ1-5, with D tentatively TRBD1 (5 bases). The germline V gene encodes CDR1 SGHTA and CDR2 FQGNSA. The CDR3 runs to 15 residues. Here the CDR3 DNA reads TGTGCCAGCAGCTCAGTCCCAGGGTGGGGTCAGCCCCCGCATTTT. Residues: CASSSVPGWGQPPHF. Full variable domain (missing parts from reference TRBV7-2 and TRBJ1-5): GAGVSQSPSNKVTEKGKDVELRCDPISGHTALYWYRQSLGQGLEFLIYFQGNSAPDKSGLPSDRFSAERTGGSVSTLTIQRTQQEDSAVYLCASSSVPGWGQPPHFGDGTRLSIL.

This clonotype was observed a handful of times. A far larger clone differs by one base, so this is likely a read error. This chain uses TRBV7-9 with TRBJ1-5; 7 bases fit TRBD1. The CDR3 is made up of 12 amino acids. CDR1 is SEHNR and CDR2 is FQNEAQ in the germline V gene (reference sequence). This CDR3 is CASSLGGQPLHF. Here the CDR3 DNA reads TGTGCCAGCAGCTTAGGGGGACAGCCCCTGCATTTT. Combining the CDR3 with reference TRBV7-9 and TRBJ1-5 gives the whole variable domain DTGVSQNPRHKITKRGQNVTFRCDPISEHNRLYWYRQTLGQGPEFLTYFQNEAQLEKSRLLSDRFSAERPKGSFSTLEIQRTEQGDSAMYLCASSLGGQPLHFGDGTRLSIL.

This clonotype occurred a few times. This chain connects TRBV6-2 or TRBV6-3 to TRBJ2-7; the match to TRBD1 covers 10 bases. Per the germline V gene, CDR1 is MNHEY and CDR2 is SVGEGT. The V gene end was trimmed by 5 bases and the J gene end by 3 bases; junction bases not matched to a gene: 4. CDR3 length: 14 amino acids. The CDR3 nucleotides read TGTGCCAGCAGTGCCAGGACAGGGGGCTACGAGCAGTACTTC. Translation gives CASSARTGGYEQYF.

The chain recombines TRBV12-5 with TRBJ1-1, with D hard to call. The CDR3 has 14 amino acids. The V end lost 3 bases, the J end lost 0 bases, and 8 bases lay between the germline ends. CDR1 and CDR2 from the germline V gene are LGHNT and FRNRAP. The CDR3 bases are TGTGCTAGTGGTTTATTCGGGATGAACACTGAAGCTTTCTTT. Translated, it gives CASGLFGMNTEAFF.

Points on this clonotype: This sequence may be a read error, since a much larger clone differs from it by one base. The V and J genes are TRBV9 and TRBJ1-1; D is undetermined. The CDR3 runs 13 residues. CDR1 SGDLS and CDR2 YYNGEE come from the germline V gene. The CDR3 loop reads CASSVEVNTETFF. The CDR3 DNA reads TGTGCCAGCAGCGTAGAGGTGAACACTGAAACTTTCTTT.

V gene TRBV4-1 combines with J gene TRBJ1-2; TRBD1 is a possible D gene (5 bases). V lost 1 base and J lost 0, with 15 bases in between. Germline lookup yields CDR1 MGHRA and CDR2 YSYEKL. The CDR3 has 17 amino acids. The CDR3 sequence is CASSQVGQGQANYGYTF. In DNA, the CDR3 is TGCGCCAGCAGCCAAGTCGGGCAGGGCCAAGCTAACTATGGCTACACCTTC.

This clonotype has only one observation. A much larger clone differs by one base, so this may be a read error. The CDR3 nucleotides read TGTGCCAGCAAAGGCGGGAGCTCCTACGAGCGGTACTTC. This encodes CASKGGSSYERYF. The chain couples TRBV12-3 or TRBV12-4 to TRBJ2-7, with 7 bases that match TRBD2. CDR3 length equals 13 residues.

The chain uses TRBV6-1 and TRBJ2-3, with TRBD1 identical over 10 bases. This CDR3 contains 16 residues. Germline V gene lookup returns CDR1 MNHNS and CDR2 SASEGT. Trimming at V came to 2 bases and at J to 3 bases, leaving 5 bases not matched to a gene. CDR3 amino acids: CASSELGGQGTDTQYF. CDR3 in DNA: TGTGCCAGCAGTGAATTAGGGGGACAGGGGACAGATACGCAGTATTTT.

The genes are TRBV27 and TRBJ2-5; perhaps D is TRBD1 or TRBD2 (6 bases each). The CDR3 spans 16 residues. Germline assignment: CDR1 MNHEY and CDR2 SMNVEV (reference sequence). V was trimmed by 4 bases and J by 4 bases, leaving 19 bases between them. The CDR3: CASSSSPRGGSETQYF. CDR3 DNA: TGTGCCAGCAGTTCTTCCCCCAGGGGAGGTTCAGAGACCCAGTACTTC.

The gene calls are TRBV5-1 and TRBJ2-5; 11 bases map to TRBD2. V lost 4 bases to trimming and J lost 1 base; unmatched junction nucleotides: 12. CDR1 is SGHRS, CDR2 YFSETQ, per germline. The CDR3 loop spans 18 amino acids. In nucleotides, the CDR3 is TGCGCCAGCAGCAGACTCCCTAGCGGGGGGTTATCCCAAGAGACCCAGTACTTC. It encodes CASSRLPSGGLSQETQYF.